The entry below gives a single T cell receptor (beta chain) sequence along with its context. Its antigen is not yet known. No base quality values were provided; no much bigger clone lies one nucleotide off. Peripheral blood samples were provided by related bone marrow donors on the day of marrow donation. Mononuclear cells from peripheral blood and bone marrow were separated by Ficoll-Hypaque density centrifugation and then cryopreserved. Genomic DNA was used for TRB sequencing, which was performed with the immunoSEQ assay at survey resolution or with the hsTCRB kit. The authors' pipeline ran thus. The immunoSEQ software was used for initial read processing, and the LymphoSeq R package was used for repertoire analyses. Clonality was computed as 1 minus normalized Shannon entropy, and a Gini coefficient was also calculated for each TRB dataset. To infer phenotypes in unsorted samples, TRB sequences from sorted subsets of the recipient or donor were mapped onto the unsorted samples of the same recipient. Here the immuneACCESS table is served through TCRdb, limited to in-frame sequences with V and J called. Missing clones are a known gap in these copies; in checked studies unresolved V genes cover under half, and the rest lacks a known reason. V and J calls and clone size are copied from that table; D and trimming were computed from the DNA. A total of about 66,000 clones appear in this sample, 90% to 95% of them only once. Of the sample, about 3% falls within the top ten clones.

These data belong to a study of T cells after posttransplantation cyclophosphamide (TCRdb year 2016). Notes on the research overall: T cell repertoire reconstitution was tracked by TRB sequencing after myeloablative bone marrow transplantation in which posttransplantation cyclophosphamide was used as GVHD prophylaxis. Public TRB sequences were searched against a database of over 3,000 sequences associated with responses to pathogens, tumor antigens, self-antigens and alloantigens. Antigen receptor sequencing was done on samples from some 35 PTCy-treated patients and from roughly 15 related bone marrow donors of those patients. Blood from all 34 PTCy patients who had 1-year posttransplant specimens underwent TRB sequencing. TRB sequencing was also done on up to roughly 3 additional blood samples from 2 to 5.2 years after transplant in 3 patients, and on pretransplant blood from several patients. TRA and TRB clonality were tightly correlated in about ten samples, so subsequent TCR analyses focused on TRB only. Study-wide conclusions, independent of this receptor: The TRB repertoires of T cells infiltrating skin or GI tract showed only limited overlap with the TRB repertoires of T cells in blood. Across more than 40 patients, TRB clonality was highly associated with recipient CMV seropositivity and CMV reactivation, and diversity in PTCy patients was similar to diversity in CNI/methotrexate controls. Donor-recipient similarity was low at 1-2 months but rose over the first year, and later blood repertoires were often dominated by donor CD8+ memory clones.

The CDR3 spans 13 residues, from the cysteine through the phenylalanine. Only the CDR3 DNA stays, 39 bases, in frame from base 1. V is pared back by 3 bases and J by 7 bases, with 12 bases lying between the germline termini. As encoded in the germline V gene, CDR1 is MNHNS while CDR2 is SASEGT. The chain was built from TRBV6-1 and TRBJ1-1; no D segment can be confidently identified. The sequence came from a woman in her twenties or thirties in good health and a related stem cell transplant donor. Sample: PBMCs. The DNA sequence is TGTGCCAGCAGTGACTACCAGGAGATTGAAGCTTTCTTT. Translated, this is CASSDYQEIEAFF.